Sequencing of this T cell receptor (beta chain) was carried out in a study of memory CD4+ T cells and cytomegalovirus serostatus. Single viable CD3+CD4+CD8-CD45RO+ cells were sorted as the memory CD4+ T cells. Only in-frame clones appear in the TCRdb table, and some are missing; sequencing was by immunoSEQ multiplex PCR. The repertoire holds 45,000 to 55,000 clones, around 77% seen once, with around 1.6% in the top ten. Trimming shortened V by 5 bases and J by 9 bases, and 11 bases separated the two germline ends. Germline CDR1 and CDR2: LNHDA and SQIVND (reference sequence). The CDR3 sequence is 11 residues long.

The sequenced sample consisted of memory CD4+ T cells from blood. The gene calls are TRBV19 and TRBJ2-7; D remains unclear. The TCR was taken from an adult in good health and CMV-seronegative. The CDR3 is CASSAGPLQYF. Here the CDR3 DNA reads TGTGCCAGTAGTGCCGGACCTCTGCAGTACTTC.